The present TCR beta chain was sequenced within a study of cytomegalovirus exposure and HLA in healthy donors. Whole-study results and caveats: The study assumed roughly uniform donor sequencing depth for presence/absence analyses. Because they were indistinguishable, some V segments, including TRBV6-2 and TRBV6-3, were excluded.

The PCR contained 60 Vbeta and 13 Jbeta primers. The data were produced by immunoSEQ multiplex PCR, yet TCRdb's version contains in-frame clones alone and is incomplete. Found here are 250,000 to 350,000 clones, 86% of them singletons; the top ten hold around 4%. The germline V and J ends were trimmed by 0 bases and 6 bases, with 14 bases remaining between them. Germline CDR1 reads MNHNS; CDR2 reads SASEGT. CDR3 length: 15 residues. Notes on this clone: Antigen unknown.

The genes are TRBV6-1 and TRBJ1-1, with D tentatively TRBD1 (5 bases). The receptor's source is a man between 40 and 49 years old in good health and CMV-seropositive. Source material: PBMCs. The CDR3 sequence is CASSEARARFAEAFF. CDR3 in DNA: TGTGCCAGCAGTGAAGCCAGGGCAAGATTTGCTGAAGCTTTCTTT.